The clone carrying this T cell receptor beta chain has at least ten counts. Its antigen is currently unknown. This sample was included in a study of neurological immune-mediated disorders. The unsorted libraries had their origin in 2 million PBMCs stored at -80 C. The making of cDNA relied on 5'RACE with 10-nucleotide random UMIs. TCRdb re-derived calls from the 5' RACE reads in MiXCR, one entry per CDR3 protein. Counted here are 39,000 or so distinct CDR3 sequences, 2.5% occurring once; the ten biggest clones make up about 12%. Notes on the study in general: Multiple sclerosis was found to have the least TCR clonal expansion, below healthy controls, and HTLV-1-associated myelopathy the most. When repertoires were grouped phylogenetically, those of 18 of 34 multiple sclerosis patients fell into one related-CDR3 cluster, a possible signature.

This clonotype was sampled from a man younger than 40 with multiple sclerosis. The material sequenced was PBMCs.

The DNA for the CDR3 is TGTGCCAGCAGCTTTACAGGGGGCGGTGGGACTGAAGCTTTCTTT. Amino acid sequence: CASSFTGGGGTEAFF. V gene TRBV5-4 combines with J gene TRBJ1-1; 9 nucleotides match TRBD1. The germline CDR1 and CDR2 sequences are SGHNT and YYREEE (reference sequence). The J segment lost 5 bases and the V segment lost 2 bases, leaving 7 bases of the junction unmatched. The CDR3 runs 15 residues.